The 14 T cell receptor beta chains presented below share a single source sample, sequenced in a study of shared clonotypes between healthy human individuals. TCRdb's table, derived via immunoSEQ multiplex PCR, lists solely in-frame clones and lacks some. The sample shows 450,000 to 500,000 clones, around three quarters of them seen only once. Specimen: PBMCs. The receptor source for this set is a woman aged 40 to 55 in good health. Some clones in this sample may be carry-over from other donors' samples.

The rearrangement links TRBV4-3 to TRBJ2-5, with D uncertain. CDR3 length: 16 residues. Per the germline V gene, CDR1 is LGHNA and CDR2 is YSLEER. V lost 1 base to trimming and J lost 2 bases, with 14 bases between them. Here the CDR3 DNA reads TGCGCCAGCAGCCAAGGTGTTTTCGGTAATCAAGAGACCCAGTACTTC. Translating it yields CASSQGVFGNQETQYF.

The J gene is TRBJ1-5, the V gene TRBV6-4; D might be TRBD1 (5 bases). This CDR3 has 12 amino acids. V lost 9 bases and J lost 3, with 9 bases in between. Germline V gene sequence: CDR1 MRHNA, CDR2 SNTAGT. DNA for the CDR3: TGTGCCAGGACAGATCTCAATCAGCCCCAGCATTTT. Translated, it gives CARTDLNQPQHF.

The chain recombines TRBV19 with TRBJ1-5, with 7 bases matching TRBD1. V shed 7 bases, J shed 1 base, and the junction held 7 bases outside the gene matches. This CDR3 is 15 amino acids long. Germline CDR1 is LNHDA and CDR2 is SQIVND (reference sequence). CDR3 sequence reads: CASTKGQRSNQPQHF. The CDR3 DNA is TGTGCCAGTACCAAGGGACAGAGAAGCAATCAGCCCCAGCATTTT.

The chain combines TRBV4-2 with TRBJ1-1; D remains unclear. Germline CDR1 reads LGHNA; CDR2 reads YNFKEQ. The CDR3 extends over 14 amino acids. V lost 1 base and J lost 7, with 13 bases in between. The CDR3 DNA sequence: TGTGCCAGCAGCCAAGTTGCAGGAGGCATTGAAGCTTTCTTT. It is translated as CASSQVAGGIEAFF.

The J gene is TRBJ1-4, the V gene TRBV15; 7 bases map to TRBD1. The germline V gene has CDR1 LNHNV and CDR2 YYDKDF (reference sequence). V shed 2 bases, J shed 6 bases, and the junction held 6 bases outside the gene matches. The CDR3 totals 15 residues. This chain's CDR3 is CATSRQTGYDEKLFF. The CDR3 DNA reads TGTGCCACCAGCAGACAGACAGGGTATGATGAAAAACTGTTTTTT.

This clone came up once. The V gene is TRBV7-6, the J gene TRBJ1-4; D remains ambiguous. Germline CDR1 is SGHVS and CDR2 is FNYEAQ. The CDR3 is 15 amino acids. V lost 4 bases to trimming and J lost 4 bases, with 13 bases between them. For the CDR3, the DNA is TGTGCCAGCAGCTCCGGGTATGAGTATAATGAAAAACTGTTTTTT. Encoded protein: CASSSGYEYNEKLFF.

This clone was detected once. V is TRBV5-1 and J is TRBJ2-5, with TRBD2 as a possible D gene (6 bases). CDR1 and CDR2 (germline): SGHRS, YFSETQ. V was trimmed by 0 bases and J by 4 bases, leaving 16 bases between them. The CDR3 totals 16 residues. This CDR3 is CASSLGATRRGETQYF. CDR3 nucleotide sequence: TGCGCCAGCAGCTTGGGAGCCACGCGGAGGGGAGAGACCCAGTACTTC.

The rearrangement uses TRBV7-2 and TRBJ1-1; a weak D match, TRBD1 (5 bases). V was trimmed by 5 bases and J by 0 bases, leaving 22 bases between them. This CDR3 contains 18 residues. Germline CDR1 reads SGHTA; CDR2 reads FQGNSA. The CDR3 here is CASSPSSPGRTMNTEAFF. CDR3 in DNA: TGTGCCAGCAGCCCCTCTAGCCCGGGGCGCACTATGAACACTGAAGCTTTCTTT.

To note about this clone: A much larger clone differs by one base, so this may be a read error. For the CDR3, the DNA is TGTGCCAGCAGCGCCTACAATGAGCAGTTCTTC. Protein: CASSAYNEQFF. The V gene is TRBV5-6, the J gene TRBJ2-1, with D hard to call. The ends were cut back, 4 bases at V and 2 bases at J, with 1 base in the middle. From germline, CDR1 is SGHDT and CDR2 YYEEEE. The CDR3 has 11 residues.

The rearrangement links TRBV4-1 to TRBJ2-7; no clear D gene. Per germline, CDR1 MGHRA and CDR2 YSYEKL. V was cut by 3 bases and J by 0 bases, with 6 bases left in between. This CDR3 has 13 residues. This CDR3 reads CASSQRLSYEQYF. CDR3 DNA: TGCGCCAGCAGCCAGCGACTCTCCTACGAGCAGTACTTC.

This chain connects TRBV28 to TRBJ2-3; the D is unclear. The V end lost 8 bases, the J end lost 0 bases, and 9 bases lay between the germline ends. CDR1 is MDHEN and CDR2 is SYDVKM in the germline V gene. This CDR3 has 13 amino acids. For the CDR3, the DNA is TGTGCCAGCCTAACCTTCAGCACAGATACGCAGTATTTT. Translation: CASLTFSTDTQYF. Full variable domain (outside the CDR3, taken from reference TRBV28 and TRBJ2-3): DVKVTQSSRYLVKRTGEKVFLECVQDMDHENMFWYRQDPGLGLRLIYFSYDVKMKEKGDIPEGYSVSREKKERFSLILESASTNQTSMYLCASLTFSTDTQYFGPGTRLTVL.

The chain is built from TRBV19 and TRBJ2-6, with D possibly matching TRBD1 (6 bases). Germline V gene sequence: CDR1 LNHDA, CDR2 SQIVND (reference sequence). The V end was cut by 9 bases, the J end by 2 bases, with 11 bases between. The CDR3 contains 14 residues. The CDR3 sequence: CASTRTAGANVLTF. DNA of the CDR3: TGTGCCAGCACCCGGACAGCTGGGGCCAACGTCCTGACTTTC.

This clone is a singleton in its sample. The chain recombines TRBV6-1 with TRBJ2-7; 9 bases are shared with TRBD1. V shed 1 base and J 2 bases; nucleotides not matched to a gene: 9. The CDR3 is 17 residues long. Germline V gene data show CDR1 as MNHNS and CDR2 as SASEGT. CDR3: CASSEEDRDRVAYEQYF. The CDR3 nucleotides read TGTGCCAGCAGTGAAGAGGACAGGGACAGGGTTGCCTACGAGCAGTACTTC.

This clone was seen just once. A far more abundant clone sits one base away, making this likely a read error. This sequence joins TRBV28 and TRBJ2-5; D not resolved. The better agreement between TRBJ2-7 and the DNA end casts doubt on the J call. The CDR3 length is 12 residues. The germline gives CDR1 MDHEN, CDR2 SYDVKM. CDR3 nucleotide sequence: TGTGCCAGCAGTTTTCGTCCCTACGAGCAGTACTTC. Translation gives CASSFRPYEQYF.